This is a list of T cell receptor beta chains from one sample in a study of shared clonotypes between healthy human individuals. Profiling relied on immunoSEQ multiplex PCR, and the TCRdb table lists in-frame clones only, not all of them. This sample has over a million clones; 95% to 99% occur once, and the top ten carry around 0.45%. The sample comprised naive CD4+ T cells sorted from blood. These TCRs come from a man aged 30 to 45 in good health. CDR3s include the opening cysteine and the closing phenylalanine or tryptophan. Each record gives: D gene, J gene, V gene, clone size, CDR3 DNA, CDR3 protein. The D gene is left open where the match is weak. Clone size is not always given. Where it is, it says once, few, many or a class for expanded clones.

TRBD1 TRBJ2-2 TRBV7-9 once TGTGCCAGCAGCCGCGGACAGGGGGCGGGCACCGGGGAGCTGTTTTTT CASSRGQGAGTGELFF
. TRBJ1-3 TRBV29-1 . TGCAGCGTCCTTGACAGTGGCTCTGGAAACACCATATATTTT CSVLDSGSGNTIYF
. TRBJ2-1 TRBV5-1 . TGCGCCAGCAGCTTGGGGGGAGTTTCCTACAATGAGCAGTTCTTC CASSLGGVSYNEQFF
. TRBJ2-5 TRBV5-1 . TGCGCCAGCAGCTTGATCGGGGTAGAAGAGACCCAGTACTTC CASSLIGVEETQYF
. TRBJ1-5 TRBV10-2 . TGCGCCAGCAGTGATGTAGGCCAGCCCCAGCATTTT CASSDVGQPQHF
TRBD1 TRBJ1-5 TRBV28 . TGTGCCAGCAGTTTATTCCTTAACGCAGGGGGCCGTCAGCCCCAGCATTTT CASSLFLNAGGRQPQHF
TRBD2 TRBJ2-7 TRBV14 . TGTGCCAGCAGCCCCCTAGCGGCTTACGGGGGGGGGCCTAAGTACTTC CASSPLAAYGGGPKYF
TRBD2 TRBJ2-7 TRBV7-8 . TGTGCCAGCAGCTTAGCCCGGGACTACCTGAGCTCCTACGAGCAGTACTTC CASSLARDYLSSYEQYF
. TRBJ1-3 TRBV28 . TGTGCCAGCAGATCAGAGTCCTCTGGAAACACCATATATTTT CASRSESSGNTIYF
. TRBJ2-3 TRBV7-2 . TGTGCCAGCAGCTTAATCCAAAACACAGATACGCAGTATTTT CASSLIQNTDTQYF
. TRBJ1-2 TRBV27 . TGTGCCAGCAGTCCCCCCGGACAAAGTGGCTACACCTTC CASSPPGQSGYTF
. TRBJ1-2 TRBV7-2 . TGTGCCAGCAGCTCCGGACCGATCTATGGCTACACCTTC CASSSGPIYGYTF
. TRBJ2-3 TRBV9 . TGTGCCAGCAGCGTAGCTACACGAGGCCGAGATACGCAGTATTTT CASSVATRGRDTQYF
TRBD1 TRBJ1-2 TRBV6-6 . TGTGCCAGCACCTCCGGGACAGGGGATGGCTACACCTTC CASTSGTGDGYTF
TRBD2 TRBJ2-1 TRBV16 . TGTGCCAGCAGCCAATTGGCGGGAGGCCCGAGACCGGGGAATGAGCAGTTCTTC CASSQLAGGPRPGNEQFF
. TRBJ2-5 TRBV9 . TGTGCCAGCAGCCGGGACTACCAAGAGACCCAGTACTTC CASSRDYQETQYF
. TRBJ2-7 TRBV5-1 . TGCGCCAGCAGCTTTGTGGCAGGGTCCTACGAGCAGTACTTC CASSFVAGSYEQYF
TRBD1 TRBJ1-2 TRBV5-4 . TGTGCCAGCAGCCGACAGGGTGTGATCTATGGCTACACCTTC CASSRQGVIYGYTF
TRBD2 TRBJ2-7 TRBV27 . TGTGCCAGCCGCATAAGGGGGGCGGGAGGATTCTACGAGCAGTACTTC CASRIRGAGGFYEQYF
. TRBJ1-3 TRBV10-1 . TGCGCCAGCAGTCCGACAAGTACTGGAAACACCATATATTTT CASSPTSTGNTIYF
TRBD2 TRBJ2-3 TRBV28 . TGTGCCAGCAGTTCCACCGGACTAGCGGGAGGGGTGGATACGCAGTATTTT CASSSTGLAGGVDTQYF
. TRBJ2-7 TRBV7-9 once TGTGCCAGCAGTTCTTTGGCTGAAACCTACGAGCAGTACTTC CASSSLAETYEQYF
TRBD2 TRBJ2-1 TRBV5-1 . TGCGCCAGCAGCTTGGGACTAGCGGGAATCGATGAGCAGTTCTTC CASSLGLAGIDEQFF
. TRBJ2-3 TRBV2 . TGTGCCAGCGCATCGTGGACCGATACGCAGTATTTT CASASWTDTQYF
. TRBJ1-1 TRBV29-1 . TGCAGCGGGGACCGACAGAGCGGCACTGAAGCTTTCTTT CSGDRQSGTEAFF
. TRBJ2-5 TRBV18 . TGTGCCAGCTCACAGAACAGGCAAGAGACCCAGTACTTC CASSQNRQETQYF
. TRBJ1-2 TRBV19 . TGTGCCAGTAGTATCGGGCCGGGAGTAAACTATGGCTACACCTTC CASSIGPGVNYGYTF
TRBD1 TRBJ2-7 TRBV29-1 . TGCAGCGTTTGGGGACAGGGCTCCTACGAGCAGTACTTC CSVWGQGSYEQYF
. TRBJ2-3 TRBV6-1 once TGTGCCAGCAGTCTTAGTCAGATCCCTCCAGATACGCAGTATTTT CASSLSQIPPDTQYF
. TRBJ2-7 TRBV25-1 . TGTGCCAGCAGTGAATGGGGCAGGAGCTACGAGCAGTACTTC CASSEWGRSYEQYF
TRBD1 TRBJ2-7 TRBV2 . TGTGCCAGCCACAGGGGGGAAGCGAACGAGCAGTACTTC CASHRGEANEQYF
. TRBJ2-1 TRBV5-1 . TGCGCCAGCAGCCCCCGGACGGGGTACAATGAGCAGTTCTTC CASSPRTGYNEQFF
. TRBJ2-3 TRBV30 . TGTGCCTGGAGTGGAGCCCGGATGGTCGGCACAGATACGCAGTATTTT CAWSGARMVGTDTQYF
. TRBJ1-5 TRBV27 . TGTGCCAGCAGTAGAATATCGGGTCAGCCCCAGCATTTT CASSRISGQPQHF
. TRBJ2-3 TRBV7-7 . TGTGCTAGCAGCCCCTACCGAAATCCGAACCCAGATACGCAGTATTTT CASSPYRNPNPDTQYF
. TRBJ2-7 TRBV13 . TGTGCCAGCAGATCGTTGGGGGAGATTTCCTACGAGCAGTACTTC CASRSLGEISYEQYF
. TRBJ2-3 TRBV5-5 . TGTGCCAGCAGCCCAAGGGCGGATTTTATCGATACGCAGTATTTT CASSPRADFIDTQYF
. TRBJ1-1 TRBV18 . TGTGCCAGCTCACCGAGCGGACAGTACACTGAAGCTTTCTTT CASSPSGQYTEAFF
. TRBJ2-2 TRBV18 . TGTGCCAGCGAACTAACCGGGGAGCTGTTTTTT CASELTGELFF
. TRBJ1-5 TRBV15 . TGTGCCACCAGCCGGACCGAGGATATCTTTCAGCCCCAGCATTTT CATSRTEDIFQPQHF
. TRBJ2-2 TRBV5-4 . TGTGCCAGCAGCTTGGCCCCAGGGACGGACACCGGGGAGCTGTTTTTT CASSLAPGTDTGELFF
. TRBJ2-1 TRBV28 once TGTGCCAGCAGTTCCCCGCGGGATTACTCCTACAATGAGCAGTTCTTC CASSSPRDYSYNEQFF
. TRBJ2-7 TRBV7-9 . TGTGCCAGCAGCTTGATCGACAGGACCTACGAGCAGTACTTC CASSLIDRTYEQYF
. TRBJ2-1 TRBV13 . TGTGCCAGCAGCTTAAGGTATGAGCAGTTCTTC CASSLRYEQFF
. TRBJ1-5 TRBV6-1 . TGTGCCAGCAGTGAAGGGTCCCCGCGGACTGGGCAGCCCCAGCATTTT CASSEGSPRTGQPQHF
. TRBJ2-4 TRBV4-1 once TGCGCCAGCAGCCAACCCGGGACCCCAAACATTCAGTACTTC CASSQPGTPNIQYF
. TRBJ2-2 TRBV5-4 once TGTGCCAGCCAACCAAGAGAATACACCGGGGAGCTGTTTTTT CASQPREYTGELFF
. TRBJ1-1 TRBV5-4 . TGTGCCAGCAGCTTGGGTGGGATTAAGGGCACTGAAGCTTTCTTT CASSLGGIKGTEAFF
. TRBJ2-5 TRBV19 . TGTGCCAGTAGGGTAGGAGAGACCCAGTACTTC CASRVGETQYF
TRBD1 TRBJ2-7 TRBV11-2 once TGTGCCAGCAGCTTATTAGGGGACAGTCCCTACGAGCAGTACTTC CASSLLGDSPYEQYF
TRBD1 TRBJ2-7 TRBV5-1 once TGCGCCAGCAGCCCACGACAGGGAACCTACGAGCAGTACTTC CASSPRQGTYEQYF
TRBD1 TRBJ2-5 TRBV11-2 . TGTGCCAGCAGAAATCACAGGGGCTGGGAGACCCAGTACTTC CASRNHRGWETQYF